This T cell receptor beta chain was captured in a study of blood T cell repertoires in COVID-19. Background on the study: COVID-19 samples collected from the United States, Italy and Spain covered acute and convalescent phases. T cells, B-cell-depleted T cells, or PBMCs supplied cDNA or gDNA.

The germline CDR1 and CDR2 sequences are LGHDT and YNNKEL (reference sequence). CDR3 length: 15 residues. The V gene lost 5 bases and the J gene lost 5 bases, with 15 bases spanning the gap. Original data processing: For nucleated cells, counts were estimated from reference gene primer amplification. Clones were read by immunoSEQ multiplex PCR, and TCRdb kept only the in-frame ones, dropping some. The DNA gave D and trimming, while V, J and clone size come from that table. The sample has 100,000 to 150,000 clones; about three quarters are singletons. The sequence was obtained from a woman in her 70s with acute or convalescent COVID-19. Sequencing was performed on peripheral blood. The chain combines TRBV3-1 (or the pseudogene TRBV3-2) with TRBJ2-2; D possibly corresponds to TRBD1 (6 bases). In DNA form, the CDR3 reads TGTGCCAGCAGCAGGACAGACCTCAAGACCGGGGAGCTGTTTTTT. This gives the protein CASSRTDLKTGELFF.